Given below is one TCR beta chain in context. Its antigen is undetermined. The entry originates in a study of cytomegalovirus exposure and HLA in healthy donors. Study outcomes and limitations: Investigators reported approximately 170 TCR beta chains as tied to cytomegalovirus. The tendency of first-cohort TCR clusters to co-occur in the 100 to 150 validation repertoires emerged from a later analysis.

Donors were drawn from the roughly 130-subject validation cohort, separate from the 666-subject first cohort. Data came from immunoSEQ multiplex PCR; TCRdb stores just in-frame clones and leaves some out. The sample yields around 94,000 clones, about 95% seen once. CDR1 and CDR2 from the germline V gene are LNHDA and SQIVND (reference sequence). Deletions cut 3 bases from V and 1 base from J, with 14 bases between. The CDR3 consists of 16 residues. The V and J genes are TRBV19 and TRBJ2-3; D may be TRBD1 (6 bases). The TCR was taken from a woman under 30 in good health and CMV-seronegative. The sample comprised PBMCs. CDR3 amino acids: CASSIETGWGTDTQYF. CDR3 bases: TGTGCCAGTAGTATTGAAACAGGGTGGGGCACAGATACGCAGTATTTT.